This TCR beta chain was observed in a study of cytomegalovirus exposure and HLA in healthy donors. This CDR3 comprises 14 residues. Germline V lookup: CDR1 SEHNR, CDR2 FQNEAQ (reference sequence). With 5 bases removed from V and 7 bases from J, the gap between germline ends came to 15 bases. PCR amplification relied on 60 Vbeta primers (plus 13 Jbeta primers). The protocol was immunoSEQ multiplex PCR, while the TCRdb copy is restricted to in-frame clones and leaves out a portion. The table has over 150,000 clones, roughly 74% seen once. Sequencing input: PBMCs. The TCR comes from a male donor in good health and CMV-seronegative. The chain employs TRBV7-9 and TRBJ2-1; a possible D gene is TRBD2 (6 bases). CDR3 region: CASSRVRGSNEQFF. CDR3 DNA sequence: TGTGCCAGCAGCCGAGTGCGGGGATCGAATGAGCAGTTCTTC.